What follows are 11 T cell receptor beta chains derived from one specimen sequenced in a study of T cell clonotyping in hematopoietic cell transplantation (dated by TCRdb to about 2021). The library came from the immunoSEQ multiplex PCR assay. TCRdb took this table from immuneACCESS and kept in-frame rearrangements with V and J called. Such tables lack part of the clones; where checked against another copy, unresolved V genes explain under half of the gap, and the rest is unexplained. In this sample the table shows more than 9,500 clones, around 68% of which occur a single time. The biggest ten clones account for roughly 15% of the sample. Per the publication, the time point label means: 180 days after allo-HCT. The sequencing used peripheral blood mononuclear cells, collected 180 days after allogeneic stem cell transplant. The receptor set was obtained from a male patient aged 55 to 69 who had an allogeneic stem cell transplant from an unrelated donor, so the T cells may come from the graft donor. Some clones in this sample may be carry-over from other donors' samples.

The chain uses TRBV27 and TRBJ2-7; no clear D gene. This CDR3 comprises 13 residues. Trimming pared 8 bases from V and 1 base from J, leaving 12 bases between. In germline, CDR1 is MNHEY, CDR2 SMNVEV (reference sequence). The CDR3 spells CASRVSWSYEQYF. The CDR3 DNA is TGTGCCAGCCGGGTTTCGTGGTCCTACGAGCAGTACTTC.

This clone was seen only a few times. The V gene is TRBV6-5, the J gene TRBJ2-3, with unresolved D. Trimming took off 5 bases at V and 0 bases at J, with 9 bases between the two ends. CDR3 length: 14 amino acids. Germline loops: CDR1 MNHEY, CDR2 SVGAGI. CDR3 in DNA: TGTGCCAGCAGTCTGCTTGCTAGCACAGATACGCAGTATTTT. Encoded protein: CASSLLASTDTQYF.

The chain combines TRBV2 with TRBJ2-5; D gene unclear. The CDR3 spans 14 residues. Germline V gene data show CDR1 as SNHLY and CDR2 as FYNNEI. V shed 6 bases and J shed 2 bases, with 13 bases lying between them. CDR3 protein: CASRATGPQETQYF. For the CDR3, the DNA is TGTGCCAGCAGGGCAACCGGGCCACAAGAGACCCAGTACTTC.

The genes are TRBV28 and TRBJ1-3; weak D call: TRBD1 (5 bases). Trimming stripped 4 bases from V and 6 bases from J, with 13 bases between. Germline V lookup: CDR1 MDHEN, CDR2 SYDVKM. This CDR3 comprises 14 residues. CDR3 amino acids: CASSSTVLQNTIYF. The CDR3 bases are TGTGCCAGCAGTTCGACAGTTCTTCAAAACACCATATATTTT.

V is TRBV29-1 and J is TRBJ1-5; the D gene is possibly TRBD1 (5 bases). The CDR3 totals 12 residues. The germline CDR1 and CDR2 sequences are SQVTM and ANQGSEA. V lost 4 bases, J lost 5 bases, and 9 bases lay in between. The chain's CDR3 is CSVAGLDQPQHF. The CDR3 DNA reads as TGCAGCGTTGCAGGGCTGGATCAGCCCCAGCATTTT.

The table lists this clone with a count of one. The DNA of the CDR3 is TGTGCCAGCAGCTTGGGGGGAGGCTACGAGCAGTACTTC. This gives the protein CASSLGGGYEQYF. The rearrangement links TRBV5-6 to TRBJ2-7; possible D gene TRBD2, 6 bases. Trimming left V 0 bases short and J 3 bases short, with 7 bases between. The CDR3 length is 13 residues. Germline loops: CDR1 SGHDT, CDR2 YYEEEE. Using reference TRBV5-6 and TRBJ2-7 for the parts outside the CDR3, the full variable domain is DAGVTQSPTHLIKTRGQQVTLRCSPKSGHDTVSWYQQALGQGPQFIFQYYEEEERQRGNFPDRFSGHQFPNYSSELNVNALLLGDSALYLCASSLGGGYEQYFGPGTRLTVT.

The V gene is TRBV4-1, the J gene TRBJ1-5; no reliable D call. The CDR3 is 14 residues long. The germline gives CDR1 MGHRA, CDR2 YSYEKL. V lost 1 base and J lost 5, with 9 bases in between. The CDR3 DNA is TGCGCCAGCAGCCAAGTATTGGGCGATCAGCCCCAGCATTTT. This encodes CASSQVLGDQPQHF.

In its sample, this clone is medium-sized (0.01 to 0.1%). This sequence joins TRBV2 and TRBJ1-4, with D possibly being TRBD1 (5 bases). Germline V CDR1 and CDR2: SNHLY, FYNNEI. This CDR3 region has 14 residues. V shed 3 bases and J shed 2 bases, with 7 bases lying between them. Here the CDR3 reads CASSDSGTNEKLFF. Written as DNA, the CDR3 is TGTGCCAGCAGTGATTCAGGGACTAATGAAAAACTGTTTTTT.

The rearrangement uses TRBV4-3 and TRBJ1-1; 8 bases agree with TRBD1. This CDR3 spans 15 amino acids. The ends lost 1 base at V and 2 bases at J; junction bases unmatched: 3. Germline CDR1 is LGHNA and CDR2 is YSLEER. The CDR3 protein is CASSQGQGYNTEAFF. The CDR3 nucleotides read TGCGCCAGCAGCCAAGGACAGGGGTACAACACTGAAGCTTTCTTT.

This clone was seen more than once but under ten times. The chain recombines TRBV30 with TRBJ1-2; D uncertain. Between the trimmed V and J ends, which lost 5 bases and 7 bases, there was a span of 14 bases. In germline, CDR1 is GTSNPN, CDR2 SVGIG (reference sequence). CDR3 length equals 12 residues. The CDR3 sequence is CAWGIQSGGYTF. The CDR3 nucleotides are TGTGCCTGGGGTATACAGAGCGGTGGCTACACCTTC.

The J gene is TRBJ2-5, the V gene TRBV5-1, with 7 bases that match TRBD2. The J call may be incorrect, as the DNA end agrees better with TRBJ2-7. There are 15 residues in the CDR3. Germline CDR1 is SGHRS and CDR2 is YFSETQ. Written as DNA, the CDR3 is TGCGCCAGCAGCTTGGATGGGGGGGTGGACGACGAGCAGTACTTC. This gives the protein CASSLDGGVDDEQYF.